The rows below give T cell receptor beta chains drawn from one sample of a study of CD8 T cells in ankylosing spondylitis. Using its own MiXCR run on the 5' RACE reads, TCRdb lists one record per CDR3 protein. The sample lists roughly 130,000 distinct CDR3 sequences, roughly an eighth occurring once. Material: blood, either unsorted or a sorted T cell fraction (not recorded which). Receptors originate from a female donor with ankylosing spondylitis or in good health (not recorded which). Each CDR3 is given with its conserved first and last residue. D genes are given only for firm matches. Only some rows state a clone size, as once, few, many or a class for expanded clones.

j_call cdr3_length v_call clone_size d_call cdr3_aa cdr3_nt
TRBJ2-2 16 TRBV12-3/TRBV12-4 . . CASARSSDRDSGELFF TGTGCCAGCGCCCGATCTAGCGACAGGGACTCTGGGGAGCTGTTTTTT
TRBJ2-7 16 TRBV5-5 . . CASSLSRGAVSYEQYF TGTGCCAGCAGCTTATCTCGGGGCGCAGTTTCCTACGAGCAGTACTTC
TRBJ2-1 12 TRBV7-3 few . CASSFDDNEQFF TGTGCCAGCAGCTTCGATGACAATGAGCAGTTCTTC
TRBJ2-1 13 TRBV3-1 many TRBD1 CATRNRGSDEQFF TGTGCCACCAGAAACAGGGGAAGTGATGAGCAGTTCTTC
TRBJ2-3 17 TRBV6-4 few . CASSDSSLGGKTDTQYF TGTGCCAGCAGTGACTCATCGTTGGGCGGGAAAACAGATACGCAGTATTTT
TRBJ1-2 13 TRBV10-3 many TRBD1 CAISRDRGYGYTF TGTGCCATCAGTAGGGACAGGGGATATGGCTACACCTTC
TRBJ2-3 15 TRBV11-2 . . CASSLGGASTDTQYF TGTGCCAGCAGCTTAGGTGGGGCTAGCACAGATACGCAGTATTTT
TRBJ2-1 15 TRBV11-3 . TRBD1 CASSFGTVSYNEQFF TGTGCCAGCAGCTTCGGGACAGTCTCCTACAATGAGCAGTTCTTC
TRBJ2-5 11 TRBV15 . . CATSTEGAQYF TGTGCCACCAGTACTGAGGGTGCCCAGTACTTC
TRBJ2-2 16 TRBV20-1 few TRBD1 CSARPLQGALSGELFF TGCAGTGCTAGACCTTTACAGGGGGCCTTGTCCGGGGAGCTGTTTTTT
TRBJ2-1 15 TRBV18 few TRBD1 CASSPGQGTHNEQFF TGTGCCAGCTCACCGGGACAGGGGACACACAATGAGCAGTTCTTC
TRBJ2-1 14 TRBV10-3 many . CAISESGGVNEQFF TGTGCCATCAGTGAGTCTGGCGGTGTCAATGAGCAGTTCTTC
TRBJ2-5 17 TRBV27 . TRBD2 CASSLKPLAGRQETQYF TGTGCCAGCAGTTTAAAGCCCCTAGCGGGGCGACAAGAGACCCAGTACTTC
TRBJ2-6 18 TRBV27 few . CASSPRALVTSGANVLTF TGTGCCAGCAGTCCCAGGGCCCTGGTGACCTCTGGGGCCAACGTCCTGACTTTC
TRBJ1-2 13 TRBV3-1 many . CASSQGNYYGYTF TGTGCCAGCAGCCAAGGGAATTACTATGGCTACACCTTC
TRBJ2-1 14 TRBV12-3/TRBV12-4 . . CASRQGLSYNEQFF TGTGCCAGCAGACAGGGACTCTCCTACAATGAGCAGTTCTTC
TRBJ1-6 15 TRBV7-2 many . CASSYEGISNSPLHF TGTGCCAGCAGCTACGAGGGGATTTCGAATTCACCCCTCCACTTT
TRBJ2-1 14 TRBV5-1 many TRBD2 CASSLLAGVNEQFF TGCGCCAGCAGCTTGTTAGCGGGAGTCAATGAGCAGTTCTTC
TRBJ2-5 16 TRBV12-3/TRBV12-4 few TRBD2 CASSQGTSGLQETQYF TGTGCCAGCAGCCAAGGGACTAGCGGCCTCCAAGAGACCCAGTACTTC
TRBJ2-5 16 TRBV12-3/TRBV12-4 . . CASSLVRGAGQETQYF TGTGCCAGCAGTTTAGTTCGGGGGGCGGGCCAAGAGACCCAGTACTTC
TRBJ2-1 14 TRBV6-1 many . CASSHSRDGREQFF TGTGCCAGCAGTCATTCACGAGACGGTCGTGAGCAGTTCTTC
TRBJ2-7 16 TRBV5-1 many TRBD1 CASSYQSRGQLDEQYF TGCGCCAGCAGCTATCAAAGCAGGGGGCAGTTGGACGAGCAGTACTTC
TRBJ2-7 13 TRBV5-1 many TRBD1 CASSLGQGGGQYF TGCGCCAGCAGCCTAGGACAGGGAGGCGGGCAGTACTTC
TRBJ2-7 15 TRBV6-1 once TRBD2 CASSERREGRNEQYF TGTGCCAGCAGTGAACGGCGGGAGGGGCGAAACGAGCAGTACTTC
TRBJ2-7 14 TRBV7-9 . . CASSRDSWDYEQYF TGTGCCAGCAGCCGAGATTCGTGGGACTACGAGCAGTACTTC
TRBJ2-2 15 TRBV28 . . CASSSIGLFPGELFF TGTGCCAGCAGTTCTATTGGTCTTTTCCCCGGGGAGCTGTTTTTT
TRBJ1-2 13 TRBV9 many . CASSDGTLYGYTF TGTGCCAGCAGTGATGGGACACTATATGGCTACACCTTC
TRBJ1-1 16 TRBV18 few . CASSPWAQNMNTEAFF TGTGCCAGCTCACCATGGGCACAGAACATGAACACTGAAGCTTTCTTT
TRBJ2-5 16 TRBV11-2 few . CASSLGPSRGGETQYF TGTGCCAGCAGCTTAGGCCCCTCTAGGGGAGGAGAGACCCAGTACTTC
TRBJ1-3 16 TRBV12-3/TRBV12-4 many . CASSPAAGATGNTIYF TGTGCCAGCAGTCCTGCGGCCGGGGCGACTGGAAACACCATATATTTT
TRBJ2-7 14 TRBV6-1 . TRBD2 CASSPGGSGYEQYF TGTGCCAGCAGTCCGGGGGGTAGCGGCTACGAGCAGTACTTC
TRBJ2-7 14 TRBV18 . . CASSPPRDLCEQYF TGTGCCAGCTCACCACCTAGGGATCTCTGCGAGCAGTACTTC
TRBJ2-5 15 TRBV5-6 few TRBD1 CASSLLGQVQETQYF TGTGCCAGCAGCTTGCTGGGACAGGTCCAAGAGACCCAGTACTTC
TRBJ2-5 15 TRBV20-1 . TRBD2 CSARVIGGTEETQYF TGCAGTGCTAGAGTGATCGGGGGGACCGAAGAGACCCAGTACTTC
TRBJ1-6 14 TRBV7-2 many . CASSLTGSYSPLHF TGTGCCAGCAGCTTAACAGGGTCCTACTCACCCCTCCACTTT
TRBJ1-1 13 TRBV3-1 few . CASRRGTNTEAFF TGTGCCAGCAGACGGGGGACCAACACTGAAGCTTTCTTT
TRBJ2-3 13 TRBV9 few . CASSTEPVRTQYF TGTGCCAGCAGCACGGAACCCGTGCGTACGCAGTATTTT
TRBJ2-7 13 TRBV12-3/TRBV12-4 few TRBD1 CASSPWTGYEQYF TGTGCCAGCAGCCCGTGGACAGGCTACGAGCAGTACTTC
TRBJ2-2 13 TRBV18 . . CASSPQKTGELFF TGTGCCAGCTCACCACAGAAGACCGGGGAGCTGTTTTTT
TRBJ2-1 15 TRBV27 . TRBD1 CASSKGTGNYNEQFF TGTGCCAGCAGTAAGGGGACAGGAAACTACAATGAGCAGTTCTTC
TRBJ1-1 14 TRBV12-3/TRBV12-4 many . CASKVGEANTEAFF TGTGCCAGCAAGGTTGGGGAGGCGAACACTGAAGCTTTCTTT
TRBJ2-3 13 TRBV6-1 . . CASSRADTDTQYF TGTGCCAGCAGCAGGGCAGACACAGATACGCAGTATTTT
TRBJ2-5 17 TRBV2 . TRBD2 CASRTQLGLALQETQYF TGTGCCAGCAGGACCCAATTGGGACTAGCGCTCCAAGAGACCCAGTACTTC
TRBJ2-2 15 TRBV5-1 few . CASSLEQGGGGELFF TGCGCCAGCAGCTTGGAACAGGGTGGCGGCGGGGAGCTGTTTTTT
TRBJ1-1 15 TRBV12-3/TRBV12-4 . TRBD1 CASSSPDRANTEAFF TGTGCCAGCAGTTCTCCCGACAGGGCGAACACTGAAGCTTTCTTT
TRBJ1-2 14 TRBV10-3 many . CAISGDISVDGYTF TGTGCCATCAGTGGGGACATATCGGTTGATGGCTACACCTTC
TRBJ2-1 16 TRBV5-1 . . CASSLEGVRSYNEQFF TGCGCCAGCAGCTTGGAGGGGGTCCGCTCCTACAATGAGCAGTTCTTC
TRBJ2-7 13 TRBV25-1 few . CASEPPGAYEQYF TGTGCCAGTGAACCCCCAGGGGCCTACGAGCAGTACTTC
TRBJ1-2 12 TRBV29-1 many . CSAGDPPYGYTF TGCAGCGCGGGGGACCCACCCTATGGCTACACCTTC
TRBJ2-6 17 TRBV5-1 . TRBD1 CANSKGQAPSGANVLTF TGCGCCAACAGCAAGGGACAGGCTCCCTCTGGGGCCAACGTCCTGACTTTC
TRBJ2-1 18 TRBV11-1 . TRBD2 CASSAGLANAHFEDEQFF TGTGCCAGCAGCGCGGGACTAGCTAACGCCCATTTTGAGGATGAGCAGTTCTTC
TRBJ2-3 12 TRBV5-6 many . CASSLGLGVLYF TGTGCCAGCAGCTTAGGCCTAGGAGTTTTGTATTTT
TRBJ1-1 15 TRBV3-1 few TRBD1 CASSQERTGFAEAFF TGTGCCAGCAGCCAAGAAAGGACAGGGTTCGCTGAAGCTTTCTTT
TRBJ1-2 14 TRBV2 . . CASVMVAGDYGYTF TGTGCCAGCGTAATGGTGGCGGGGGACTATGGCTACACCTTC
TRBJ1-5 16 TRBV6-1 many . CASRRGVKDSNQPQHF TGTGCCAGCAGACGGGGGGTGAAGGATAGCAATCAGCCCCAGCATTTT
TRBJ1-1 14 TRBV5-1 . . CASSLGVVSTEAFF TGCGCCAGCAGCTTGGGGGTGGTCAGCACTGAAGCTTTCTTT